These 14 T cell receptor beta chains came from one sample sequenced in a study of identical twins. TCRdb reanalysed the 5' RACE reads using MiXCR and keeps one entry per CDR3 protein. This sample has roughly 770,000 distinct CDR3 sequences, with 18% found just once. This sample also belongs to another study, concerning T cells expressing NK-cell markers.

The sample comprised PBMCs. These receptors were obtained from a woman younger than 35 in good health.

This clonotype came up many times. The CDR3 spells CASSLDRGRTDTQYF. Here the CDR3 DNA reads TGTGCCAGCAGCTTAGACAGGGGGCGCACAGATACGCAGTATTTT. The chain joins TRBV7-8 to TRBJ2-3, with TRBD1 matching over 9 bases. The CDR3 has 15 amino acids. Germline V gene data show CDR1 as SGHVS and CDR2 as FQNEAQ. V lost 1 base, J lost 1 base, and 0 bases stayed unmatched.

The table lists this clonotype with a few counts. This chain links TRBV27 with TRBJ2-2, with a tentative D call TRBD2 (5 bases). CDR3 length: 15 amino acids. V lost 8 bases and J 0 bases, leaving 13 bases between the germline ends. Germline lookup yields CDR1 MNHEY and CDR2 SMNVEV (reference sequence). The CDR3 protein is CASSPSPPNTGELFF. The CDR3 DNA reads TGTGCCAGCTCCCCTAGCCCTCCGAACACCGGGGAGCTGTTTTTT.

This clonotype turned up a few times. This chain uses TRBV6-1 with TRBJ2-1, with no clear D. The CDR3 runs to 17 residues. Germline CDR1 and CDR2: MNHNS and SASEGT. Trimming took off 5 bases at V and 0 bases at J, with 17 bases between the two ends. The CDR3 region has the DNA TGTGCCAGCAGTAGCCAGGTTGGCGCTAGCTCCTACAATGAGCAGTTCTTC. Its translation is CASSSQVGASSYNEQFF.

The chain uses TRBV27 and TRBJ2-3; 7 bases are a match to TRBD1. The trim removed 4 bases at V and 4 bases at J, leaving 2 bases unmatched. The CDR3 length is 13 residues. In germline, CDR1 is MNHEY, CDR2 SMNVEV (reference sequence). The CDR3 region is CASSSTGSDTQYF. Written as DNA, the CDR3 is TGTGCCAGCAGTTCGACAGGGTCAGATACGCAGTATTTT.

This rearrangement joins TRBV5-1 to TRBJ1-4; TRBD1 matches 8 bases. CDR1 SGHRS and CDR2 YFSETQ come from the germline V gene. This CDR3 has 15 amino acids. Trimming took 4 bases from V and 9 from J; bases not matched to a gene: 11. The CDR3: CASSPMDRVGKKLFF. DNA of the CDR3: TGCGCCAGCAGCCCGATGGACAGGGTTGGGAAAAAACTGTTTTTT. The variable domain in full, completed from reference TRBV5-1 and TRBJ1-4, reads KAGVTQTPRYLIKTRGQQVTLSCSPISGHRSVSWYQQTPGQGLQFLFEYFSETQRNKGNFPGRFSGRQFSNSRSEMNVSTLELGDSALYLCASSPMDRVGKKLFFGSGTQLSVL.

This clonotype turned up a few times. CDR3 sequence reads: CASSHPGQGHSYTF. The CDR3 DNA follows: TGTGCCAGCAGCCACCCGGGACAGGGTCATAGCTACACCTTC. This sequence joins TRBV7-9 and TRBJ1-2, with 9 nucleotides matching TRBD1. V lost 5 bases, J lost 9 bases, and 10 bases stayed unmatched. CDR1 and CDR2 from the germline V gene are SEHNR and FQNEAQ (reference sequence). The CDR3 contains 14 residues.

The chain combines TRBV4-3 with TRBJ2-3; D might be TRBD1 (6 bases). The CDR3 length is 12 residues. V lost 2 bases to trimming and J lost 8 bases, with 8 bases between them. Germline V gene lookup returns CDR1 LGHNA and CDR2 YSLEER. CDR3 protein: CASSQKGGTQYF. CDR3 DNA: TGCGCCAGCAGCCAAAAAGGGGGTACGCAGTATTTT.

V is TRBV2 and J is TRBJ1-6; the match to TRBD1 covers 10 bases. The CDR3 is 15 residues long. Germline V lookup: CDR1 SNHLY, CDR2 FYNNEI. After removal of 7 bases from V and 7 bases from J, the junction contained 7 bases not matched to a gene. As DNA, the CDR3 is TGTGCCAGCAAAGTGAAGGGACAGGGGAATTCACCCCTCCACTTT. Protein: CASKVKGQGNSPLHF.

The rearrangement uses TRBV7-9 and TRBJ2-5, with 8 positions matching TRBD2. Germline-derived CDR1 and CDR2 are SEHNR and FQNEAQ (reference sequence). After removal of 1 base from V and 1 base from J, the junction contained 2 bases not matched to a gene. The CDR3 is made up of 15 amino acids. The CDR3 loop is CASSLGLARQETQYF. For the CDR3, the DNA is TGTGCCAGCAGCTTAGGACTAGCGCGCCAAGAGACCCAGTACTTC.

This clonotype appeared many times. J is TRBJ2-1 and V is TRBV10-3; a possible D gene is TRBD2 (6 bases). The V and J ends lost 3 bases and 3 bases respectively, with 12 bases between them. The CDR3 has 15 residues. CDR1 and CDR2 from the germline V gene are ENHRY and SYGVKD. The CDR3 spells CAISDPGGLYNEQFF. For the CDR3, the DNA is TGTGCCATCAGTGATCCCGGGGGACTCTACAATGAGCAGTTCTTC.

This clonotype was picked up a small number of times. CDR3 nucleotide sequence: TGTGCCATCAGTGCTGGGGGCAACACTGAAGCTTTCTTT. It yields the protein CAISAGGNTEAFF. V usage is TRBV10-3 and J usage is TRBJ1-1, with a tentative D call TRBD1 (6 bases). Germline V gene sequence: CDR1 ENHRY, CDR2 SYGVKD. The CDR3 covers 13 residues. Trimming shortened V by 4 bases and J by 2 bases, and 8 bases separated the two germline ends.

The CDR3 is CASSPNRGLSYNEQFF. The CDR3 region has the DNA TGTGCCAGCAGTCCTAACCGGGGCTTATCCTACAATGAGCAGTTCTTC. The rearrangement links TRBV12-3 or TRBV12-4 to TRBJ2-1; D tentatively reads TRBD1 or TRBD2 (5 bases each). The V gene lost 5 bases and the J gene lost 1 base, with 15 bases spanning the gap. This CDR3 has 16 amino acids.

In this sample, this clonotype turned up a few times. CDR3 protein: CASSLQAGVVYEQYF. The CDR3 DNA follows: TGTGCCAGCAGCTTACAGGCAGGGGTAGTTTACGAGCAGTACTTC. This chain uses TRBV7-2 with TRBJ2-7, with D possibly matching TRBD1 (6 bases). V lost 2 bases and J lost 4, with 15 bases in between. This CDR3 has 15 residues. Germline V gives CDR1 SGHTA, CDR2 FQGNSA.

This rearrangement joins TRBV4-3 to TRBJ2-3; no clear D. The germline V and J ends were trimmed by 0 bases and 0 bases, with 10 bases remaining between them. This CDR3 has 16 amino acids. Per germline, CDR1 LGHNA and CDR2 YSLEER. The CDR3 reads CASSQETERSTDTQYF. CDR3 DNA sequence: TGCGCCAGCAGCCAAGAAACTGAACGGAGCACAGATACGCAGTATTTT.